These 18 T cell receptor beta chains were sequenced from one sample in a study of blood T cell repertoires in COVID-19. Only in-frame clones appear in the TCRdb table, and some are missing; sequencing was by immunoSEQ multiplex PCR. Of 150,000 to 200,000 clones in the sample, roughly 91% were seen once. The source material was peripheral blood. The receptors come from a woman aged 45-65 years with acute or convalescent COVID-19.

The chain couples TRBV6-5 to TRBJ2-1, with D perhaps TRBD1 (6 bases). Per the germline V gene, CDR1 is MNHEY and CDR2 is SVGAGI. V lost 6 bases, J lost 4 bases, and 10 bases lay in between. CDR3 length: 13 amino acids. The CDR3 DNA sequence: TGTGCCAGCAGAAAACAGGGTTACAATGAGCAGTTCTTC. It yields the protein CASRKQGYNEQFF.

The V call is TRBV6-2 or TRBV6-3, the J call TRBJ1-4, with D unresolved. CDR1 MNHEY and CDR2 SVGEGT come from the germline V gene. Deletions cut 5 bases from V and 0 bases from J, with 10 bases between. The CDR3 covers 15 residues. The CDR3 loop reads CASSTTPATNEKLFF. CDR3 sequence (DNA): TGTGCCAGCAGTACGACACCTGCAACTAATGAAAAACTGTTTTTT.

The V and J genes are TRBV7-9 and TRBJ1-2, with D tentatively TRBD1 (5 bases). Trimming cost V 5 bases and J 4 bases, with 11 bases left between them. Germline CDR1 reads SEHNR; CDR2 reads FQNEAQ (reference sequence). The CDR3 length is 13 residues. The CDR3, as DNA: TGTGCCAGCAGCATAGTGGGGCCCTATGGCTACACCTTC. It yields the protein CASSIVGPYGYTF.

The V and J genes are TRBV19 and TRBJ1-5, with 9 bases lining up with TRBD1. Germline V gene data show CDR1 as LNHDA and CDR2 as SQIVND (reference sequence). Germline trimming cut 5 bases from V and 6 bases from J; bases unmatched to any gene: 8. This CDR3 is built from 15 residues. Here the CDR3 DNA reads TGTGCCAGTAGTGAAAAGGACAGGGGACGTCAGCCCCAGCATTTT. Protein product: CASSEKDRGRQPQHF.

This rearrangement joins TRBV30 to TRBJ2-7; TRBD1 matches 9 bases. The CDR3 spans 15 residues. The germline CDR1 and CDR2 sequences are GTSNPN and SVGIG (reference sequence). The V and J ends lost 0 bases and 0 bases, in that order; junction bases with no gene match: 3. The CDR3 loop is CAWSVGTGSSYEQYF. The CDR3, as DNA: TGTGCCTGGAGTGTTGGGACAGGGAGCTCCTACGAGCAGTACTTC.

The chain recombines TRBV19 with TRBJ1-2, with 11 bases that match TRBD1. Unmatched junction bases numbered 9, after V lost 7 bases and J lost 8 bases. Germline values: CDR1 LNHDA, CDR2 SQIVND (reference sequence). The length of the CDR3 is 14 residues. This CDR3 is CASKDRDRGDGYTF. CDR3 bases: TGTGCCAGTAAAGACCGGGACAGGGGGGACGGCTACACCTTC.

This sequence joins TRBV5-8 and TRBJ1-4, with D perhaps TRBD1 (5 bases). The CDR3 has 15 residues. Trimming removed 2 bases from V and 10 bases from J, with 18 bases in between. Germline assignment: CDR1 SGHTS and CDR2 YDEGEE. CDR3 region: CASSLGHLGKGKLFF. The CDR3, as DNA: TGTGCCAGCAGCTTAGGACATCTGGGGAAGGGAAAACTGTTTTTT. The full variable domain, its missing parts supplied by reference TRBV5-8 and TRBJ1-4, is EAGVTQSPTHLIKTRGQQATLRCSPISGHTSVYWYQQALGLGLQFLLWYDEGEERNRGNFPPRFSGRQFPNYSSELNVNALELEDSALYLCASSLGHLGKGKLFFGSGTQLSVL.

The V call is TRBV18, the J call TRBJ1-1; D remains ambiguous. The CDR3 length is 13 residues. Trimming pared 3 bases from V and 5 bases from J, leaving 10 bases between. Germline V gene data show CDR1 as KGHSH and CDR2 as LQKENI. The CDR3 region is CASSPSVSTEAFF. For the CDR3, the DNA is TGTGCCAGCTCACCGAGTGTGAGTACTGAAGCTTTCTTT.

This CDR3 is CASSRGISGLAGRGEQFF. CDR3 sequence (DNA): TGTGCCAGCTCACGTGGAATTTCGGGACTAGCGGGGCGGGGAGAGCAGTTCTTC. The rearrangement uses TRBV18 and TRBJ2-1, with TRBD2 matching over 13 bases. The V segment lost 4 bases and the J segment 10 bases; nucleotides outside the gene matches: 16. CDR1 and CDR2 (germline): KGHSH, LQKENI. The CDR3 sequence is 18 residues long.

V and J are TRBV5-1 and TRBJ1-2; 8 nucleotides agree with TRBD1. Unmatched junction bases numbered 7, after V lost 3 bases and J lost 6 bases. CDR3 length equals 14 residues. CDR1 is SGHRS, CDR2 YFSETQ, per germline. This chain's CDR3 is CASSSPQGEDGYTF. The CDR3 nucleotides are TGCGCCAGCAGCTCGCCACAGGGGGAGGATGGCTACACCTTC.

The V gene is TRBV4-2, the J gene TRBJ2-1, with 10 positions matching TRBD2. Germline CDR1 is LGHNA and CDR2 is YNFKEQ. The V segment lost 5 bases and the J segment 6 bases; nucleotides outside the gene matches: 7. The CDR3 contains 15 residues. The CDR3 loop is CASSFGLAEGNEQFF. The CDR3, as DNA: TGTGCCAGCAGCTTCGGACTAGCGGAGGGCAATGAGCAGTTCTTC.

CDR3 in DNA: TGTGCCAGCACTGGTGGAGCTGCAACTAATGAAAAACTGTTTTTT. Translating it yields CASTGGAATNEKLFF. This chain joins TRBV11-2 and TRBJ1-4; D gene ambiguous. Germline V gene sequence: CDR1 SGHAT, CDR2 FQNNGV. The CDR3 totals 15 residues. Trimming left V 7 bases short and J 0 bases short, with 12 bases between.

To note about this clone: At one end, the junction sequence differs from germline, possibly due to a read error. This rearrangement joins TRBV7-7 to TRBJ2-6, with unresolved D. The CDR3 totals 16 residues. Germline V gene data show CDR1 as SSHAT and CDR2 as FNYEAQ (reference sequence). The CDR3 bases are TGTGCTAGCAGCCCCATGGCAACCTCTGGGGCCAACGTCCTGACTTTC. It codes for CASSPMATSGANVLTF. The variable domain in full, with the rest retrieved from reference TRBV7-7 and TRBJ2-6, is GAGVSQSPRYKVTKRGQDVTLRCDPISSHATLYWYQQALGQGPEFLTYFNYEAQPDKSGLPSDRFSAERPEGSISTLTIQRTEQRDSAMYRCASSPMATSGANVLTFGAGSRLTVL.

Here the CDR3 DNA reads TGTGCCAGCAGCCCCGGGACAGGGTTCGATGAGCAGTTCTTC. It codes for CASSPGTGFDEQFF. V is TRBV9 and J is TRBJ2-1; 9 bases line up with TRBD1. Germline CDR1 reads SGDLS; CDR2 reads YYNGEE. The CDR3 consists of 14 residues. With 4 bases clipped from V and 8 bases from J, the junction kept 7 bases outside the gene matches.

Concerning this clone itself: Compared with germline, one end of the junction differs, possibly owing to a read error. As DNA, the CDR3 is TGCAGTGCTAGTGCCTTTGGTTCCTGGCACTTC. It translates to CSASAFGSWHF. The chain employs TRBV20-1 and TRBJ2-7; D not resolved. The length of the CDR3 is 11 residues. CDR1 DFQATT and CDR2 SNEGSKA come from the germline V gene (reference sequence).

The chain combines TRBV29-1 with TRBJ2-1, with D maybe TRBD1 (7 bases). Germline V gives CDR1 SQVTM, CDR2 ANQGSEA. The CDR3 has 13 residues. The V gene lost 5 bases and the J gene lost 7 bases, with 15 bases spanning the gap. CDR3 DNA sequence: TGCAGCGTTCAGGGGGGCAGGGTGAATGAGCAGTTCTTC. Encoded protein: CSVQGGRVNEQFF.

The V and J genes are TRBV4-1 and TRBJ2-2; TRBD1 might be the D (5 bases). Per germline, CDR1 MGHRA and CDR2 YSYEKL. Trimming cost V 1 base and J 0 bases, with 12 bases left between them. The CDR3 length is 17 residues. DNA for the CDR3: TGCGCCAGCAGCCAAGGACAGCAAACATCGAACACCGGGGAGCTGTTTTTT. This codes for CASSQGQQTSNTGELFF.

The gene calls are TRBV19 and TRBJ2-7, with 7 bases fitting TRBD1. Germline lookup yields CDR1 LNHDA and CDR2 SQIVND (reference sequence). The CDR3 loop spans 14 amino acids. After removal of 3 bases from V and 6 bases from J, the junction contained 8 bases not matched to a gene. The CDR3 loop reads CASSMGPGGSEQYF. In DNA, the CDR3 is TGTGCCAGTAGTATGGGGCCAGGGGGAAGCGAGCAGTACTTC.